This TCR beta chain was profiled in a study of T cells after yellow fever vaccination. Each CDR3 protein gets one entry after TCRdb re-called the 5' RACE reads with MiXCR. The table shows 160,000 or so distinct CDR3 sequences, with around 7.3% occurring only once. This clonotype occurred many times. The V gene's germline CDR1 is LGHDT and CDR2 YNNKEL (reference sequence). V shed 4 bases and J shed 9 bases, with 19 bases lying between them. There are 15 residues in the CDR3. This clonotype was obtained from a man aged 18 to 30 who received the YFV17D yellow fever vaccine. The rearrangement links TRBV3-1 to TRBJ2-1; maybe TRBD2 (6 bases). Sequenced material: CD4+ T cells sorted from PBMCs, taken 5 days after the first yellow fever vaccination. As DNA, the CDR3 is TGTGCCAGCAGCCGAGACGCAATTCGGGGGATTGAGCAGTTCTTC. This codes for CASSRDAIRGIEQFF.